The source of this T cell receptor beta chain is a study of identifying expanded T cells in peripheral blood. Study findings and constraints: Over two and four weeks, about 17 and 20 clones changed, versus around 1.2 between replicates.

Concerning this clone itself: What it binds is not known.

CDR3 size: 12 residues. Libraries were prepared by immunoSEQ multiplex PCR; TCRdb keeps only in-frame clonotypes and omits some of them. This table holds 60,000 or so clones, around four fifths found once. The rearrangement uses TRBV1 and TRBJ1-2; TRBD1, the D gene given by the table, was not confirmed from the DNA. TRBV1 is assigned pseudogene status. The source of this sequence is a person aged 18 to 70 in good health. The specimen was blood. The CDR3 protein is CTSGQGFYGYTF. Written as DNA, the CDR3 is TGCACCAGCGGACAGGGATTCTATGGCTACACCTTC.